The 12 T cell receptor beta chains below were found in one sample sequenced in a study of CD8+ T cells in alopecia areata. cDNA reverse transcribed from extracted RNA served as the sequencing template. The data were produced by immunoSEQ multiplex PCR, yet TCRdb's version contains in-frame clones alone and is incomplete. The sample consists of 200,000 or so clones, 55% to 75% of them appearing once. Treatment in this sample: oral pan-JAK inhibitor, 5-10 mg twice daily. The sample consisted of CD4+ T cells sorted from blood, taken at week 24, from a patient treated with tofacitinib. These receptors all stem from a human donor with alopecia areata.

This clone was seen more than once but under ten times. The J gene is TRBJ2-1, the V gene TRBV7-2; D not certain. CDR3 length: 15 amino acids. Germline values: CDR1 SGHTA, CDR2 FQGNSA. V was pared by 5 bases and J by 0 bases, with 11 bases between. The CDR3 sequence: CASSPDSSSYNEQFF. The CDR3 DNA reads TGTGCCAGCAGCCCAGACTCAAGCTCCTACAATGAGCAGTTCTTC.

The CDR3 sequence is CASSVDAGQGSYEQYF. CDR3 DNA: TGTGCCAGCAGCGTAGACGCGGGACAGGGCTCCTACGAGCAGTACTTC. The J gene is TRBJ2-7, the V gene TRBV9; 9 nucleotides align to TRBD1. Per the germline V gene, CDR1 is SGDLS and CDR2 is YYNGEE. This CDR3 is built from 16 residues. The V segment lost 0 bases and the J segment 0 bases; nucleotides outside the gene matches: 4.

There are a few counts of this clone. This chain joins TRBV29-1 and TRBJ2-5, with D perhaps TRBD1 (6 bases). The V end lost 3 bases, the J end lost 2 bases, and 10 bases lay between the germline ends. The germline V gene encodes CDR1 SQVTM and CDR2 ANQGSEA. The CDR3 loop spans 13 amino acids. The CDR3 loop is CSVEAGTQETQYF. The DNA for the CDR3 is TGCAGCGTTGAGGCAGGGACACAAGAGACCCAGTACTTC.

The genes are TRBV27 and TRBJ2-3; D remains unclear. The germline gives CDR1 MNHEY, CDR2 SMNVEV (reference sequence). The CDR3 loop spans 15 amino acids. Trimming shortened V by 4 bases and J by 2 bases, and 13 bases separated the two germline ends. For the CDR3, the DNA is TGTGCCAGCAGTTATACGGGCGTGAACACAGATACGCAGTATTTT. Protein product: CASSYTGVNTDTQYF.

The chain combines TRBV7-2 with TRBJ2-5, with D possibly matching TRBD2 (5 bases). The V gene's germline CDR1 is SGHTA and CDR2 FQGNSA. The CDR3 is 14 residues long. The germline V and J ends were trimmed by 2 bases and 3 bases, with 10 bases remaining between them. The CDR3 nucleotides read TGTGCCAGCAGCTTAATGGCGGGTGAAGAGACCCAGTACTTC. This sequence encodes CASSLMAGEETQYF.

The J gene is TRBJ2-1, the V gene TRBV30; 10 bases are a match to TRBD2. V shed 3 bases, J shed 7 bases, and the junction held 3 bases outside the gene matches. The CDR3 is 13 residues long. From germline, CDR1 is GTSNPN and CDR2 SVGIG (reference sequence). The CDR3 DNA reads TGTGCCTGGAGGCTAGCGGGGGCTAATGAGCAGTTCTTC. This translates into CAWRLAGANEQFF. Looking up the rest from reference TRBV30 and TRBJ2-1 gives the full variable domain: SQTIHQWPATLVQPVGSPLSLECTVEGTSNPNLYWYRQAAGRGLQLLFYSVGIGQISSEVPQNLSASRPQDRQFILSSKKLLLSDSGFYLCAWRLAGANEQFFGPGTRLTVL.

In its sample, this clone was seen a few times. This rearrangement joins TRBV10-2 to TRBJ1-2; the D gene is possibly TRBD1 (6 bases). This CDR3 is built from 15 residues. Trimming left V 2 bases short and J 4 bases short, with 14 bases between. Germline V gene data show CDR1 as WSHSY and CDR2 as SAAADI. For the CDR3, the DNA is TGCGCCAGCAGTGAGATTGGGGGACACATCTATGGCTACACCTTC. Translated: CASSEIGGHIYGYTF.

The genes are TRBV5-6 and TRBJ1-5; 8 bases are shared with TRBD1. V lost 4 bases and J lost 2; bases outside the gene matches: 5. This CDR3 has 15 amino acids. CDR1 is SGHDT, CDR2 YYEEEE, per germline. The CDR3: CASSLGQVRNQPQHF. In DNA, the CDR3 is TGTGCCAGCAGCCTGGGACAGGTCCGCAATCAGCCCCAGCATTTT.

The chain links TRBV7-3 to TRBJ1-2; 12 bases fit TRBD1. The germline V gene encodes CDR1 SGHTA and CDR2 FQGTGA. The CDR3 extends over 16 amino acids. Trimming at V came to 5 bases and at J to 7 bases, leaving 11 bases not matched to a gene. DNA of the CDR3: TGTGCCAGCAGCCCTCTTCCGGGACAGGGGGCCGTTGGCTACACCTTC. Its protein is CASSPLPGQGAVGYTF.

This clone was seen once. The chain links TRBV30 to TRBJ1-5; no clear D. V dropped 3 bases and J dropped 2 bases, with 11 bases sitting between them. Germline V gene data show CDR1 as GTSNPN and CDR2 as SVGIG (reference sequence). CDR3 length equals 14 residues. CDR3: CAWSLTGGNQPQHF. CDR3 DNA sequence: TGTGCCTGGAGCCTGACTGGGGGCAATCAGCCCCAGCATTTT. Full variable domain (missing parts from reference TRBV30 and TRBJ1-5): SQTIHQWPATLVQPVGSPLSLECTVEGTSNPNLYWYRQAAGRGLQLLFYSVGIGQISSEVPQNLSASRPQDRQFILSSKKLLLSDSGFYLCAWSLTGGNQPQHFGDGTRLSIL.

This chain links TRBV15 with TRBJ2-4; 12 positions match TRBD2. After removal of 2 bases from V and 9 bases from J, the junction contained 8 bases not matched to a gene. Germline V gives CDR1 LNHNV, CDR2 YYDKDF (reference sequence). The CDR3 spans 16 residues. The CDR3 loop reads CATSRQTSGSGVIQYF. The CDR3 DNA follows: TGTGCCACCAGCAGACAGACTAGCGGGAGTGGGGTCATTCAGTACTTC.

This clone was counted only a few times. As DNA, the CDR3 is TGTGCCACCCGGGACAGCCAACAAGTGGTTACCCAGTACTTC. As protein: CATRDSQQVVTQYF. The chain recombines TRBV10-3 with TRBJ2-5; TRBD1 matches at 7 bases. From germline, CDR1 is ENHRY and CDR2 SYGVKD. J gave up 8 bases and V 10 bases, and 16 bases lay outside the gene matches. The CDR3 sequence is 14 residues long.